A single sample is the source of the 11 T cell receptor beta chains below, sequenced in a study of shared clonotypes between healthy human individuals. Assay used: immunoSEQ multiplex PCR; TCRdb lists only in-frame clones, some missing. The table lists approximately 1.5 million clones, approximately 98% of them singletons. Specimen: naive CD4+ T cells sorted from blood. Described subset: CD45RA+ positively selected. The receptors stem from a man in his thirties or forties in good health.

The chain combines TRBV29-1 with TRBJ2-7; TRBD1 or TRBD2 may be the D gene (5 bases each). The CDR3 contains 15 residues. Germline V lookup: CDR1 SQVTM, CDR2 ANQGSEA. V was trimmed by 6 bases and J by 1 base, leaving 19 bases between them. As DNA, the CDR3 is TGCAGCGTGACTACCGCCAGGGTCAGGTCCTACGAGCAGTACTTC. It encodes CSVTTARVRSYEQYF.

The V and J genes are TRBV28 and TRBJ2-3; D unresolved. Trimming removed 6 bases from V and 1 base from J, with 11 bases in between. Germline V CDR1 and CDR2: MDHEN, SYDVKM. The CDR3 covers 14 residues. CDR3 coding DNA: TGTGCCAGCAGGTCCGAAGGGCGCACAGATACGCAGTATTTT. It yields the protein CASRSEGRTDTQYF.

On this clone itself: Germline and junction disagree at one end, which may indicate a read error. The chain couples TRBV11-2 to TRBJ2-4; D gene ambiguous. Germline loops: CDR1 SGHAT, CDR2 FQNNGV. The CDR3 loop spans 13 amino acids. In DNA form, the CDR3 reads TGTGCCAGCAGCTTACTCCGTTCGAAAGAGCAGACCTTC. Translated, it gives CASSLLRSKEQTF.

V gene TRBV19 combines with J gene TRBJ2-5; possibly TRBD1 or TRBD2 for D (5 bases each). V lost 6 bases and J 5 bases, leaving 16 bases between the germline ends. Germline V gene sequence: CDR1 LNHDA, CDR2 SQIVND (reference sequence). CDR3 size: 14 residues. CDR3 residues: CASSPGPRRETQYF. The CDR3 DNA sequence: TGTGCCAGTAGCCCGGGACCCAGAAGGGAGACCCAGTACTTC.

The CDR3 loop is CASSVGTGEVITEAFF. The CDR3 region has the DNA TGTGCCAGCAGCGTGGGGACAGGTGAGGTGATCACTGAAGCTTTCTTT. This chain connects TRBV9 to TRBJ1-1; 8 positions match TRBD1. V trimming: 2 bases; J trimming: 4 bases; junction bases outside the gene matches: 10. CDR1 and CDR2 from the germline V gene are SGDLS and YYNGEE. The CDR3 has 16 amino acids.

This rearrangement joins TRBV9 to TRBJ2-7; 10 bases match TRBD1. The CDR3 covers 14 residues. After removal of 4 bases from V and 4 bases from J, the junction contained 5 bases not matched to a gene. The germline gives CDR1 SGDLS, CDR2 YYNGEE. CDR3 residues: CASSLTGQGYEQYF. The DNA for the CDR3 is TGTGCCAGCAGCCTCACGGGACAGGGGTACGAGCAGTACTTC.

The chain employs TRBV5-1 and TRBJ2-1; D tentatively reads TRBD1 or TRBD2 (6 bases each). The germline CDR1 and CDR2 sequences are SGHRS and YFSETQ. Between the trimmed V and J ends, which lost 0 bases and 4 bases, there was a span of 14 bases. This CDR3 region has 16 residues. The CDR3 nucleotides are TGCGCCAGCAGCTTGGAGGGGGGCGCAAGGTACAATGAGCAGTTCTTC. Its protein product is CASSLEGGARYNEQFF.

Here the CDR3 reads CASSLGTVGGYTF. DNA of the CDR3: TGTGCCAGCAGCCTTGGGACAGTGGGAGGCTACACCTTC. The J gene is TRBJ1-2, the V gene TRBV16, with TRBD1 matching 7 bases. CDR1 and CDR2 from the germline V gene are KGHSY and FQNENV. With V trimmed by 4 bases and J by 8 bases, 7 bases remained unmatched. The CDR3 totals 13 residues.

This clone has a single count. The CDR3 protein is CASSSRLAGFTDTQYF. The CDR3, as DNA: TGTGCCAGCAGCTCCCGACTAGCGGGGTTCACAGATACGCAGTATTTT. The gene calls are TRBV9 and TRBJ2-3; TRBD2 agrees at 11 bases. The CDR3 runs 16 residues. V lost 4 bases to trimming and J lost 2 bases; unmatched junction nucleotides: 6. Germline values: CDR1 SGDLS, CDR2 YYNGEE.

The V call is TRBV19, the J call TRBJ1-1; tentative D call: TRBD1 (6 bases). Germline V gene sequence: CDR1 LNHDA, CDR2 SQIVND (reference sequence). CDR3 length equals 14 residues. V was pared by 6 bases and J by 0 bases, with 11 bases between. The CDR3 DNA reads as TGTGCCAGTAGGACGGGACATTTGAACACTGAAGCTTTCTTT. Translation: CASRTGHLNTEAFF.

The V call is TRBV6-5, the J call TRBJ2-7; a weak D match, TRBD2 (6 bases). Looked up from germline, CDR1 is MNHEY and CDR2 is SVGAGI. CDR3 size: 15 residues. Trimming took off 6 bases at V and 3 bases at J, with 18 bases between the two ends. As DNA, the CDR3 is TGTGCCAGCAGGGTTCGGGGGACTTCCCTCTACGAGCAGTACTTC. As protein: CASRVRGTSLYEQYF.